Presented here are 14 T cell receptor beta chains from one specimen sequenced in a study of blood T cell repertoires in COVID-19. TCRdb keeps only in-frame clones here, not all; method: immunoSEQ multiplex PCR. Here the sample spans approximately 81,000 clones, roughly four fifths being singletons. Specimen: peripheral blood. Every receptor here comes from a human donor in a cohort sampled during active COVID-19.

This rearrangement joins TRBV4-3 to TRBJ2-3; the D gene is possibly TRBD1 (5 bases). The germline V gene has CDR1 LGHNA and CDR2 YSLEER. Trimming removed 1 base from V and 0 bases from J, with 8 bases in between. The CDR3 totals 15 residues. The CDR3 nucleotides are TGCGCCAGCAGCCAAGGGGCAGGGAGCACAGATACGCAGTATTTT. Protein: CASSQGAGSTDTQYF.

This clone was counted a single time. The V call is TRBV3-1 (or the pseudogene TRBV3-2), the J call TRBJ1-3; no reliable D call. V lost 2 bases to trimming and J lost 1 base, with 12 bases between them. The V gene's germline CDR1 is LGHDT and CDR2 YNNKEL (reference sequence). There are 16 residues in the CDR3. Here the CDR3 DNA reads TGTGCCAGCAGCCAATCGGTGATCCGATCTGGAAACACCATATATTTT. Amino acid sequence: CASSQSVIRSGNTIYF.

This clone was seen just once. Here the CDR3 reads CASSYDRQGAKSPYEQYF. DNA for the CDR3: TGTGCCAGCAGTTACGATCGGCAGGGGGCGAAGTCCCCCTACGAGCAGTACTTC. The chain carries TRBV6-2 or TRBV6-3 and TRBJ2-7; 8 bases line up with TRBD1. Germline V lookup: CDR1 MNHEY, CDR2 SVGEGT. The CDR3 totals 18 residues. Losses at the gene ends were 2 bases for V and 2 bases for J; bases not matched to a gene: 14.

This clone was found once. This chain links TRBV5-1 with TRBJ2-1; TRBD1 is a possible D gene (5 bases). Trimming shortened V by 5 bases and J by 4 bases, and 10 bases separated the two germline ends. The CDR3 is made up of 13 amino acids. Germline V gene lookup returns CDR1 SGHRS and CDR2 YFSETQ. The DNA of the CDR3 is TGCGCCAGCAGGTTGACAGTTTACAATGAGCAGTTCTTC. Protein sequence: CASRLTVYNEQFF.

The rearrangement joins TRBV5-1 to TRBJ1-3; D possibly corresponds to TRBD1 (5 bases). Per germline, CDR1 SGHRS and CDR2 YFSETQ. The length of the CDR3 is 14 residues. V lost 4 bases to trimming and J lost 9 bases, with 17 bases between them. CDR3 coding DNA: TGCGCCAGCAGCCCGGGGACTGTTGGCGGCACCATATATTTT. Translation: CASSPGTVGGTIYF.

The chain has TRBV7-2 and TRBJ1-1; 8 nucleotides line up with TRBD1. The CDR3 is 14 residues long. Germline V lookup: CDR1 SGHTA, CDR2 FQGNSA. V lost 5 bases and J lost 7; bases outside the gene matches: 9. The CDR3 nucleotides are TGTGCCAGCAGCCTAGACAGGGGACGGGATGAAGCTTTCTTT. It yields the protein CASSLDRGRDEAFF.

The CDR3 DNA is TGTGCCAGCAGCTTGGGGGGGGACTTACCGACCGGGGAGCTGTTTTTT. Translating it yields CASSLGGDLPTGELFF. The chain carries TRBV5-4 and TRBJ2-2; a weak D match, TRBD2 (6 bases). From germline, CDR1 is SGHNT and CDR2 YYREEE (reference sequence). V was trimmed by 0 bases and J by 5 bases, leaving 14 bases between them. This CDR3 comprises 16 residues.

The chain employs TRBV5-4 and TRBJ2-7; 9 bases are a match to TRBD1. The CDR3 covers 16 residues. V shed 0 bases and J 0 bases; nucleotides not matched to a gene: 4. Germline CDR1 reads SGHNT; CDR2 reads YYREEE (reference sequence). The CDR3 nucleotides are TGTGCCAGCAGCTTGGGGGGACAGGGCAACTCCTACGAGCAGTACTTC. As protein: CASSLGGQGNSYEQYF.

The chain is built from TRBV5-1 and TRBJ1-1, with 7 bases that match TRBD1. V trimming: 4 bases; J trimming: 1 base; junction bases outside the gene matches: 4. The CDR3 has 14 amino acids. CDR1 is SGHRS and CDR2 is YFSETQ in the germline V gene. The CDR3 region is CASSTGTANTEAFF. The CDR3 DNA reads TGCGCCAGCAGCACTGGGACAGCGAACACTGAAGCTTTCTTT.

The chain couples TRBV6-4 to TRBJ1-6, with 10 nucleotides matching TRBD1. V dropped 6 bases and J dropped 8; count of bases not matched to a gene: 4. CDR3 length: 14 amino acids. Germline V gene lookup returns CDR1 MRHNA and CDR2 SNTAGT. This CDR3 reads CASRLGQGDSPLHF. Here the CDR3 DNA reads TGTGCCAGCAGATTAGGACAGGGGGATTCACCCCTCCACTTT.

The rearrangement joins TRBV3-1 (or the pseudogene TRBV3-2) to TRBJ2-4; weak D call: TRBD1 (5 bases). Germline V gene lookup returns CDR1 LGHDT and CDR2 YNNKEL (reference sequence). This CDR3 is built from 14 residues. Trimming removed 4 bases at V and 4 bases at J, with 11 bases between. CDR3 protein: CASSRSQGKNIQYF. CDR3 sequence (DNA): TGTGCCAGCAGCCGGAGTCAGGGTAAAAACATTCAGTACTTC.

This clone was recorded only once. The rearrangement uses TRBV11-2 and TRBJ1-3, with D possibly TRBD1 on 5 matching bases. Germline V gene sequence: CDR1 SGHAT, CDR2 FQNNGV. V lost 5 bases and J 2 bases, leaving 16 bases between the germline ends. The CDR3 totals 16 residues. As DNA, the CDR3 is TGTGCCAGCAGCAGCAGGGCCTTGTATGCTGGAAACACCATATATTTT. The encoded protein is CASSSRALYAGNTIYF. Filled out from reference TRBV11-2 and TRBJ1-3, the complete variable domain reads EAGVAQSPRYKIIEKRQSVAFWCNPISGHATLYWYQQILGQGPKLLIQFQNNGVVDDSQLPKDRFSAERLKGVDSTLKIQPAKLEDSAVYLCASSSRALYAGNTIYFGEGSWLTVV.

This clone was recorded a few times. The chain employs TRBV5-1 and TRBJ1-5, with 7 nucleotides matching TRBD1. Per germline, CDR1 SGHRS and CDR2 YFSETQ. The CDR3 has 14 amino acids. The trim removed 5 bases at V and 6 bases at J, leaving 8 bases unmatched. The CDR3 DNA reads TGCGCCAGCAGTTCTGGGACAGCCGGTCAGCCCCAGCATTTT. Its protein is CASSSGTAGQPQHF.

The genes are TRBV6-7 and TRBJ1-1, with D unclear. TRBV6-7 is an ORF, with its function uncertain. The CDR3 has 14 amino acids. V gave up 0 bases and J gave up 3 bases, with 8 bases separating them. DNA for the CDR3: TGTGCCAGCAGTTACTCGAACCGAGACACTGAAGCTTTCTTT. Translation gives CASSYSNRDTEAFF.